This is a list of T cell receptor beta chains from one sample in a study of T cells in narcolepsy. Assay used: immunoSEQ multiplex PCR; TCRdb lists only in-frame clones, some missing. The table includes 25,000 to 35,000 clones, roughly 90% detected once. Material: CD45RA- memory CD4+ T cells from PBMCs. All receptors come from a human donor with narcolepsy. Each CDR3 is given with its conserved first and last residue. D genes are given only for firm matches. Clone size appears in some rows only: once, few, many, or a class for an expanded clone.

CASSSGLNTDTQYF	TGTGCCAGCAGCTCGGGACTGAACACAGATACGCAGTATTTT	-	TRBV7-3	TRBJ2-3	-
CASSFSSGYGYTF	TGTGCCAGCAGCTTTTCCAGTGGGTATGGCTACACCTTC	-	TRBV7-2	TRBJ1-2	-
CASSSGTGGDEQYF	TGTGCCAGCAGCTCCGGGACAGGGGGCGACGAGCAGTACTTC	-	TRBV7-6	TRBJ2-7	TRBD1
CASSVTQGSQFF	TGTGCCAGCAGTGTCACACAGGGTTCGCAGTTCTTC	once	TRBV27	TRBJ2-1	-
CASSLRTSVSSGELFF	TGTGCCAGCAGCTTAAGGACTAGCGTGTCCTCCGGGGAGCTGTTTTTT	-	TRBV7-6	TRBJ2-2	TRBD2
CASSLTSAADTQYF	TGTGCCAGCAGCCTGACAAGCGCGGCAGATACGCAGTATTTT	-	TRBV28	TRBJ2-3	-
CSVPTSRSYNEQFF	TGCAGCGTTCCGACTTCTCGCTCCTACAATGAGCAGTTCTTC	-	TRBV29-1	TRBJ2-1	-
CASSLSWTAEKLFF	TGTGCCAGCAGTTTATCCTGGACAGCCGAAAAACTGTTTTTT	-	TRBV27	TRBJ1-4	-
CASSLGLAGGADTQYF	TGTGCCAGCAGCTTAGGCCTAGCGGGGGGAGCAGATACGCAGTATTTT	once	TRBV7-2	TRBJ2-3	TRBD2
CASRRPGQKNTEAFF	TGCGCCAGCCGCCGCCCCGGGCAGAAGAACACTGAAGCTTTCTTT	-	TRBV10-2	TRBJ1-1	-
CASSPGPSGGYGYTF	TGTGCCAGCAGCCCCGGACCTTCCGGCGGCTATGGCTACACCTTC	-	TRBV6-1	TRBJ1-2	-
CASSLGGRRVNNEQFF	TGTGCCAGCAGCTTGGGAGGTCGGCGGGTTAACAATGAGCAGTTCTTC	once	TRBV5-5	TRBJ2-1	-
CASSLDGSGDTQYF	TGCGCCAGCAGCTTGGACGGCTCAGGAGATACGCAGTATTTT	-	TRBV5-1	TRBJ2-3	-
CASTPSGFDGYTF	TGTGCCAGCACCCCTTCGGGGTTCGATGGCTACACCTTC	-	TRBV25-1	TRBJ1-2	-
CASSLLGTARENQPQHF	TGTGCCAGCAGTTTATTAGGTACAGCTCGGGAGAATCAGCCCCAGCATTTT	-	TRBV27	TRBJ1-5	-
CATSRDRDYEQYF	TGTGCCACCAGCAGGGACAGGGACTACGAGCAGTACTTC	-	TRBV15	TRBJ2-7	TRBD1
CATAIKSPRTAESYEQYF	TGTGCCACCGCGATCAAGAGTCCTCGGACAGCAGAGTCCTACGAGCAGTACTTC	-	TRBV19	TRBJ2-7	-
CASNHLTSAIYNEQFF	TGCGCCAGCAACCATCTTACTAGCGCCATATACAATGAGCAGTTCTTC	-	TRBV5-1	TRBJ2-1	TRBD2
CATSRGPGVTGNTIYF	TGTGCCACCAGCAGGGGTCCCGGCGTAACTGGAAACACCATATATTTT	-	TRBV15	TRBJ1-3	-
CASSNGQGIAGELFF	TGTGCCAGCAGCAACGGACAGGGTATCGCCGGGGAGCTGTTTTTT	-	TRBV11-1	TRBJ2-2	TRBD1
CASRRVGEEAFF	TGTGCCAGCAGGCGAGTAGGCGAGGAAGCTTTCTTT	once	TRBV6-5	TRBJ1-1	-
CASSSLMGSGGLYNEQFF	TGCGCCAGCAGCTCCCTAATGGGTAGCGGGGGACTATACAATGAGCAGTTCTTC	-	TRBV5-1	TRBJ2-1	TRBD2
CASRNTGGFNQPQHF	TGTGCCAGCAGGAATACAGGGGGCTTCAATCAGCCCCAGCATTTT	-	TRBV28	TRBJ1-5	TRBD1
CASSNGPTEKLFF	TGTGCCAGTAGTAACGGACCGACTGAAAAACTGTTTTTT	-	TRBV19	TRBJ1-4	-
CASSLERGGRRQYF	TGTGCCAGCAGCTTAGAGCGGGGGGGCAGGCGGCAGTACTTC	-	TRBV7-2	TRBJ2-7	TRBD2
CASSQGRGREQFF	TGCGCCAGCAGCCAAGGGCGGGGGAGGGAGCAGTTCTTC	-	TRBV4-3	TRBJ2-1	TRBD2
CASTLSGSYNSPLHF	TGTGCCAGCACCTTGTCGGGCTCCTATAATTCACCCCTCCACTTT	once	TRBV7-2	TRBJ1-6	-
CVRSAGQGDETQYF	TGTGTCAGAAGCGCGGGACAGGGAGACGAGACCCAGTACTTC	once	TRBV7-5	TRBJ2-5	-
CASSLRLAGANYGYTF	TGTGCCAGCAGCTTGCGTCTGGCAGGAGCTAACTATGGCTACACCTTC	-	TRBV5-5	TRBJ1-2	-
CASSLLPGQDYEQYF	TGTGCCAGCAGTTTATTACCGGGACAAGACTACGAGCAGTACTTC	-	TRBV27	TRBJ2-7	-
CASSSGVDNSPLHF	TGTGCCAGCAGTTCGGGGGTAGATAATTCACCCCTCCACTTT	-	TRBV28	TRBJ1-6	-
CASSQPDPQNTEAFF	TGCGCCAGCAGCCAACCGGACCCACAGAACACTGAAGCTTTCTTT	-	TRBV4-1	TRBJ1-1	-
CASTPRRTTQRGETQYF	TGTGCCAGCACTCCCCGCAGGACTACTCAACGCGGGGAGACCCAGTACTTC	-	TRBV28	TRBJ2-5	-
CATSSRQGTDTQYF	TGTGCCACCAGCTCCAGACAGGGGACAGATACGCAGTATTTT	few	TRBV15	TRBJ2-3	TRBD1
CASSFGQGSYNEQFF	TGTGCCAGCAGTTTTGGACAGGGCTCCTACAATGAGCAGTTCTTC	-	TRBV27	TRBJ2-1	TRBD1
CASSQDRVGASPLHF	TGTGCCAGCAGCCAAGACCGGGTGGGGGCTTCACCCCTCCACTTT	-	TRBV5-8	TRBJ1-6	-
CASSPRGSSYNEQFF	TGTGCCAGCTCACCACGGGGGAGCTCCTACAATGAGCAGTTCTTC	once	TRBV18	TRBJ2-1	-
CASSLSVEQFF	TGTGCCAGCAGCTTGTCGGTAGAGCAGTTCTTC	-	TRBV7-9	TRBJ2-1	-
CASSESSAGGNQPQHF	TGCGCCAGCAGTGAGTCGTCAGCCGGGGGCAATCAGCCCCAGCATTTT	-	TRBV10-2	TRBJ1-5	-
CAWSVSRGPNEKLFF	TGTGCCTGGAGTGTATCTAGGGGTCCTAATGAAAAACTGTTTTTT	-	TRBV30	TRBJ1-4	-
CASSLGQGETQYF	TGCGCCAGCAGCCTAGGACAGGGGGAGACCCAGTACTTC	-	TRBV5-1	TRBJ2-5	TRBD1
CSVVVNAETQYF	TGCAGCGTTGTGGTCAATGCGGAGACCCAGTACTTC	once	TRBV29-1	TRBJ2-5	-
CASSHRVTRRGVNTQYF	TGTGCCAGCAGCCACCGGGTCACGAGGCGGGGGGTAAATACGCAGTATTTT	-	TRBV14	TRBJ2-3	TRBD2
CASSIDGLAGGLDTQYF	TGTGCCAGTAGTATAGACGGACTAGCGGGAGGTCTAGATACGCAGTATTTT	-	TRBV19	TRBJ2-3	TRBD2
CASNRGTNSPLHF	TGTGCCAGCAATCGGGGAACGAATTCACCCCTCCACTTT	-	TRBV6-1	TRBJ1-6	-
CASSYSRVSYEQYF	TGTGCCAGCAGTTACTCCCGGGTTTCCTACGAGCAGTACTTC	-	TRBV6-6	TRBJ2-7	-
CASSLWAVETQYF	TGTGCCAGCAGCTTATGGGCTGTAGAGACCCAGTACTTC	-	TRBV11-1	TRBJ2-5	-
CASNGGPLGYGYTF	TGTGCCAGCAATGGAGGGCCCTTGGGGTATGGCTACACCTTC	-	TRBV28	TRBJ1-2	-
CAWSAPPRLAATYEQYF	TGTGCCTGGAGTGCCCCCCCGAGACTAGCGGCTACCTACGAGCAGTACTTC	-	TRBV30	TRBJ2-7	TRBD2
CASSGDTPRSSYEQYF	TGTGCCAGTAGTGGGGACACGCCTAGGAGCTCCTACGAGCAGTACTTC	-	TRBV19	TRBJ2-7	-
CASSLGGALGQPQHF	TGTGCCAGCAGCTTAGGAGGGGCACTGGGTCAGCCCCAGCATTTT	-	TRBV7-9	TRBJ1-5	-
CASSGQGTGNTIYF	TGCGCCAGCAGCGGACAGGGAACTGGAAACACCATATATTTT	-	TRBV5-1	TRBJ1-3	TRBD1
CASSLSPNYEQYF	TGCGCCAGCAGCTTGAGCCCGAACTACGAGCAGTACTTC	-	TRBV5-1	TRBJ2-7	-